This passage covers 32 T cell receptor beta chains from one sample sequenced in a study of blood T cell repertoires in COVID-19. Profiled with immunoSEQ multiplex PCR; TCRdb holds only in-frame clones, not every one. Among about 270,000 clones listed, approximately 90% were seen once. Sequencing was done on a sample of PBMCs or T cells enriched from blood (not recorded which). The receptor set was obtained from a woman between 25 and 40 years old with acute COVID-19.

This clone showed up just once. V usage is TRBV19 and J usage is TRBJ2-3, with 10 bases aligning to TRBD1. The J segment lost 5 bases and the V segment lost 4 bases, leaving 9 bases of the junction unmatched. The CDR3 consists of 16 residues. In germline, CDR1 is LNHDA, CDR2 SQIVND (reference sequence). CDR3 sequence: CASSSLWGTGVDTQYF. The CDR3 region has the DNA TGTGCCAGTAGTAGCCTGTGGGGGACAGGGGTAGATACGCAGTATTTT.

This clone occurred a few times. This chain uses TRBV5-1 with TRBJ2-1; 9 bases line up with TRBD2. CDR3 length: 13 residues. V lost 2 bases, J lost 7 bases, and 1 base stayed unmatched. CDR1 and CDR2 (germline): SGHRS, YFSETQ. The CDR3 here is CASSFLAGNEQFF. CDR3 nucleotide sequence: TGCGCCAGCAGCTTTCTAGCGGGAAATGAGCAGTTCTTC.

J is TRBJ1-3 and V is TRBV18; TRBD1 might be the D (6 bases). The germline V gene has CDR1 KGHSH and CDR2 LQKENI. The germline V and J ends were trimmed by 5 bases and 2 bases, with 7 bases remaining between them. CDR3 size: 13 residues. The CDR3 here is CASSGGAGNTIYF. The CDR3 region has the DNA TGTGCCAGCTCAGGGGGCGCTGGAAACACCATATATTTT.

The chain joins TRBV29-1 to TRBJ2-5, with a weak D call TRBD1 (5 bases). The germline CDR1 and CDR2 sequences are SQVTM and ANQGSEA. The CDR3 runs to 14 residues. Trimming pared 2 bases from V and 5 bases from J, leaving 15 bases between. The CDR3 region is CSVELQDTRETQYF. Written as DNA, the CDR3 is TGCAGCGTTGAACTTCAGGACACAAGGGAGACCCAGTACTTC.

The V gene is TRBV30, the J gene TRBJ2-3; the D gene is possibly TRBD2 (6 bases). The ends were cut back, 0 bases at V and 4 bases at J, with 11 bases in the middle. The CDR3 length is 14 residues. Germline lookup yields CDR1 GTSNPN and CDR2 SVGIG (reference sequence). CDR3 DNA: TGTGCCTGGAGTGTGGGAGCGGGCCCAGATACGCAGTATTTT. It specifies CAWSVGAGPDTQYF.

The chain recombines TRBV29-1 with TRBJ1-2, with 10 bases fitting TRBD1. J was trimmed by 1 base and V by 0 bases; bases with no gene match: 8. The CDR3 runs 17 residues. The germline gives CDR1 SQVTM, CDR2 ANQGSEA. In DNA, the CDR3 is TGCAGCGTTGAAGATCGGGACAGGGGAGGGGTTAACTATGGCTACACCTTC. Its translation: CSVEDRDRGGVNYGYTF.

The chain links TRBV5-1 to TRBJ1-1; D not resolved. The length of the CDR3 is 13 residues. Germline V gives CDR1 SGHRS, CDR2 YFSETQ. Deletions cut 0 bases from V and 6 bases from J, with 9 bases between. This CDR3 reads CASSLGAGAEAFF. CDR3 coding DNA: TGCGCCAGCAGCTTGGGGGCAGGTGCTGAAGCTTTCTTT.

This sequence joins TRBV5-6 and TRBJ2-3; 14 bases map to TRBD2. This CDR3 spans 15 amino acids. Trimming removed 4 bases from V and 5 bases from J; junction bases left unmatched: 3. The germline gives CDR1 SGHDT, CDR2 YYEEEE. For the CDR3, the DNA is TGTGCCAGCAGCAAAGGACTAGCGGGAGGAGATACGCAGTATTTT. Translation gives CASSKGLAGGDTQYF.

The chain has TRBV4-1 and TRBJ2-1; 10 bases align to TRBD2. Germline loops: CDR1 MGHRA, CDR2 YSYEKL. CDR3 length: 16 residues. Trimming removed 3 bases from V and 5 bases from J; junction bases left unmatched: 7. CDR3 nucleotides: TGCGCCAGCAGCCATATGGGGACTAGCGTTCACAATGAGCAGTTCTTC. The encoded protein is CASSHMGTSVHNEQFF.

The chain employs TRBV27 and TRBJ2-1; tentative D call: TRBD2 (6 bases). CDR1 is MNHEY and CDR2 is SMNVEV in the germline V gene (reference sequence). V was cut by 3 bases and J by 4 bases, with 10 bases left in between. The CDR3 consists of 14 residues. Here the CDR3 reads CASSFREPYNEQFF. The CDR3 DNA reads TGTGCCAGCAGTTTCCGGGAGCCGTACAATGAGCAGTTCTTC.

The chain carries TRBV5-1 and TRBJ2-1; possibly TRBD2 for D (5 bases). The germline gives CDR1 SGHRS, CDR2 YFSETQ. V was shortened by 4 bases and J by 6 bases, with 5 bases between the two germline ends. The CDR3 is 11 residues long. CDR3 DNA sequence: TGCGCCAGCAGCGAGGGCAATGAGCAGTTCTTC. This gives the protein CASSEGNEQFF.

The rearrangement uses TRBV10-3 and TRBJ1-1; D unclear. The CDR3 loop spans 11 amino acids. Germline loops: CDR1 ENHRY, CDR2 SYGVKD. Trimming stripped 6 bases from V and 11 bases from J, with 13 bases between. The chain's CDR3 is CAIRAEGRAFF. DNA of the CDR3: TGTGCCATCAGGGCGGAAGGAAGGGCTTTCTTT.

This chain links TRBV4-1 with TRBJ2-7; weak D call: TRBD1 (5 bases). The germline CDR1 and CDR2 sequences are MGHRA and YSYEKL. V was trimmed by 0 bases and J by 2 bases, leaving 20 bases between them. The CDR3 has 18 residues. Written as DNA, the CDR3 is TGCGCCAGCAGCCAAGAACTGCAGACGTGGGGCTACCCCTACGAGCAGTACTTC. This gives the protein CASSQELQTWGYPYEQYF.

The chain joins TRBV14 to TRBJ2-1, with a tentative D call TRBD2 (5 bases). The V end was cut by 5 bases, the J end by 7 bases, with 18 bases between. This CDR3 has 15 amino acids. Per the germline V gene, CDR1 is SGHDN and CDR2 is FVKESK. The DNA of the CDR3 is TGTGCCAGCAGCTCCCAAATACGGGATCGTAATGAGCAGTTCTTC. It encodes CASSSQIRDRNEQFF.

This rearrangement joins TRBV2 to TRBJ1-1; D gene ambiguous. Germline V lookup: CDR1 SNHLY, CDR2 FYNNEI. V lost 2 bases, J lost 1 base, and 5 bases lay in between. The CDR3 is 13 amino acids. This chain's CDR3 is CASSEQENTEAFF. The DNA of the CDR3 is TGTGCCAGCAGTGAACAGGAGAACACTGAAGCTTTCTTT.

The gene calls are TRBV5-3 and TRBJ1-5; D gene uncertain. TRBV5-3 qualifies as an ORF whose function is uncertain. The CDR3 runs to 18 residues. The V end was cut by 5 bases, the J end by 1 base, with 22 bases between. CDR3 sequence (DNA): TGTGCCAGAAGTTATACTTGGGGTGGTAGCGAAAGCAATCAGCCCCAGCATTTT. Translating gives CARSYTWGGSESNQPQHF.

The chain uses TRBV4-3 and TRBJ2-1; D is unresolved. Per the germline V gene, CDR1 is LGHNA and CDR2 is YSLEER. The CDR3 sequence is 13 residues long. Trimming cost V 3 bases and J 4 bases, with 7 bases left between them. Here the CDR3 DNA reads TGCGCCAGCAGCCAGAGTTATTACAATGAGCAGTTCTTC. Translated, it gives CASSQSYYNEQFF.

This chain uses TRBV7-6 with TRBJ2-2; tentative D call: TRBD1 (6 bases). CDR3 length: 17 residues. V lost 0 bases to trimming and J lost 1 base, with 12 bases between them. CDR1 is SGHVS and CDR2 is FNYEAQ in the germline V gene. The chain's CDR3 is CASSLAGPQGNTGELFF. DNA for the CDR3: TGTGCCAGCAGCTTAGCAGGGCCACAGGGGAACACCGGGGAGCTGTTTTTT.

This chain connects TRBV18 to TRBJ2-7; a weak D match, TRBD1 (6 bases). The V gene's germline CDR1 is KGHSH and CDR2 LQKENI. V lost 3 bases to trimming and J lost 0 bases, with 12 bases between them. CDR3 length equals 15 residues. The DNA for the CDR3 is TGTGCCAGCTCACCCGGCCGGGACACCTCCTACGAGCAGTACTTC. Its translation is CASSPGRDTSYEQYF.

Of note for this clone: The sample contains more than one DNA sequence encoding this CDR3. The chain carries TRBV7-3 and TRBJ2-5; 8 bases are shared with TRBD1. CDR1 is SGHTA and CDR2 is FQGTGA in the germline V gene. This CDR3 spans 13 amino acids. V lost 5 bases and J lost 5; bases outside the gene matches: 4. CDR3 sequence: CASSLTGVETQYF. The DNA of the CDR3 is TGTGCCAGCAGCCTGACAGGGGTGGAGACCCAGTACTTC.

The chain combines TRBV10-1 with TRBJ2-2; 10 nucleotides match TRBD2. From germline, CDR1 is WNHNN and CDR2 SYGVQD (reference sequence). V gave up 4 bases and J gave up 1 base; unmatched junction bases: 3. CDR3 length equals 16 residues. For the CDR3, the DNA is TGCGCCAGCAGTGGTGAGCGGGAGGGGAACACCGGGGAGCTGTTTTTT. Translated: CASSGEREGNTGELFF.

The chain uses TRBV7-2 and TRBJ2-3, with TRBD1 as a possible D gene (6 bases). Between the trimmed V and J ends, which lost 3 bases and 4 bases, there was a span of 11 bases. The germline V gene encodes CDR1 SGHTA and CDR2 FQGNSA. This CDR3 has 14 amino acids. CDR3 sequence: CASSFQGMADTQYF. CDR3 bases: TGTGCCAGCAGCTTTCAGGGGATGGCAGATACGCAGTATTTT.

The CDR3 here is CASSPLQSNTEAFF. The CDR3 coding sequence is TGTGCCAGCAGCCCGCTACAGTCGAACACTGAAGCTTTCTTT. The J gene is TRBJ1-1, the V gene TRBV5-5; no clear D. CDR3 length: 14 residues. The V gene lost 4 bases and the J gene lost 1 base, with 11 bases spanning the gap. The germline V gene encodes CDR1 SGHKS and CDR2 YYEKEE (reference sequence).

The gene calls are TRBV3-1 (or the pseudogene TRBV3-2) and TRBJ2-6; D is ambiguous. Looked up from germline, CDR1 is LGHDT and CDR2 is YNNKEL (reference sequence). V dropped 6 bases and J dropped 0 bases, with 3 bases sitting between them. CDR3 length equals 13 residues. CDR3 residues: CASRASGANVLTF. The CDR3 DNA reads as TGTGCCAGCAGGGCCTCTGGGGCCAACGTCCTGACTTTC.

The gene calls are TRBV6-5 and TRBJ1-1; 7 bases align to TRBD1. This CDR3 has 11 residues. Unmatched junction bases numbered 1, after V lost 8 bases and J lost 4 bases. Germline V gene lookup returns CDR1 MNHEY and CDR2 SVGAGI. CDR3 region: CASQGGTEAFF. CDR3 bases: TGTGCCAGCCAGGGGGGCACTGAAGCTTTCTTT.

The V gene is TRBV11-2, the J gene TRBJ1-4, with D tentatively TRBD1 (5 bases). V was cut by 4 bases and J by 1 base, with 16 bases left in between. The CDR3 covers 17 residues. Germline V gene sequence: CDR1 SGHAT, CDR2 FQNNGV. For the CDR3, the DNA is TGTGCCAGCAGCTCCCCACCAATCGGGGGAACTAATGAAAAACTGTTTTTT. This codes for CASSSPPIGGTNEKLFF.

This chain's CDR3 is CASHRGDRTDTQYF. CDR3 DNA sequence: TGCGCCAGCCACCGGGGTGACCGCACAGATACGCAGTATTTT. This chain joins TRBV4-1 and TRBJ2-3; weak D call: TRBD2 (5 bases). V gave up 8 bases and J gave up 1 base, with 13 bases separating them. Germline V gene lookup returns CDR1 MGHRA and CDR2 YSYEKL. CDR3 length equals 14 residues.

CDR3 sequence: CASSEATGQGAEEQYF. CDR3 sequence (DNA): TGTGCCAGCAGTGAGGCGACCGGACAGGGGGCGGAAGAGCAGTACTTC. The chain joins TRBV6-1 to TRBJ2-7; 11 bases are a match to TRBD1. J gave up 7 bases and V 3 bases, and 11 bases lay outside the gene matches. CDR3 length equals 16 residues. Per germline, CDR1 MNHNS and CDR2 SASEGT.

This clone appeared once. Other nucleotide sequences in the sample specify the same CDR3. V and J are TRBV9 and TRBJ2-7; a possible D gene is TRBD2 (5 bases). This CDR3 region has 12 residues. V was clipped by 0 bases and J by 5 bases, with 6 bases between them. The germline gives CDR1 SGDLS, CDR2 YYNGEE. CDR3 DNA sequence: TGTGCCAGCAGCGTAGGCGGGCACGAGCAGTACTTC. It is translated as CASSVGGHEQYF.

The V gene is TRBV10-2, the J gene TRBJ2-7, with 8 bases lining up with TRBD1. The CDR3 is made up of 12 amino acids. CDR1 WSHSY and CDR2 SAAADI come from the germline V gene. Trimming at V came to 4 bases and at J to 5 bases, leaving 1 base not matched to a gene. The CDR3 DNA is TGCGCCAGCAGTGGACAGGGGAACGAGCAGTACTTC. Residues: CASSGQGNEQYF.

This chain links TRBV6-1 with TRBJ2-3; TRBD2 agrees at 7 bases. V was clipped by 2 bases and J by 2 bases; unmatched bases: 10. The CDR3 sequence is 17 residues long. The V gene's germline CDR1 is MNHNS and CDR2 SASEGT. The CDR3 DNA reads as TGTGCCAGCAGTGAATATACATCAGCGGGAAACACAGATACGCAGTATTTT. This gives the protein CASSEYTSAGNTDTQYF.

The chain couples TRBV7-9 to TRBJ2-1; 7 bases agree with TRBD2. The germline gives CDR1 SEHNR, CDR2 FQNEAQ (reference sequence). This CDR3 has 15 amino acids. J was trimmed by 3 bases and V by 3 bases; bases with no gene match: 5. The CDR3 region has the DNA TGTGCCAGCAGCTTCGGGGGGACCATCTACAATGAGCAGTTCTTC. Translating it yields CASSFGGTIYNEQFF.